The next 7 T cell receptor beta chains were all read from a single sample in a study of technical replicates of blood from several donors. Sequenced by immunoSEQ multiplex PCR; TCRdb stores in-frame clones only, minus some. The profile shows about 97,000 clones, about 94% of them singletons. Sample: T cells isolated from PBMCs. The receptors originated from a human donor in good health.

The chain combines TRBV9 with TRBJ2-3; 9 bases are shared with TRBD2. Germline assignment: CDR1 SGDLS and CDR2 YYNGEE. The CDR3 extends over 17 amino acids. Losses at the gene ends were 4 bases for V and 1 base for J; bases not matched to a gene: 10. The CDR3 region is CASSPYGGGRGTDTQYF. DNA of the CDR3: TGTGCCAGCAGCCCCTACGGAGGCGGGAGGGGCACAGATACGCAGTATTTT.

The genes are TRBV7-8 and TRBJ1-1; D remains ambiguous. CDR1 is SGHVS, CDR2 FQNEAQ, per germline. The CDR3 loop spans 13 amino acids. V lost 5 bases to trimming and J lost 10 bases, with 17 bases between them. Written as DNA, the CDR3 is TGTGCCAGCAGCCCCAACTCTGCCCCCGGAGCTTTCTTT. It encodes CASSPNSAPGAFF.

The chain links TRBV6-6 to TRBJ2-1; maybe TRBD1 (5 bases). Trimming removed 2 bases from V and 6 bases from J, with 11 bases in between. Germline V gene sequence: CDR1 MNHNY, CDR2 SVGAGI (reference sequence). This CDR3 comprises 14 residues. CDR3 loop: CASSYTTGINEQFF. The CDR3 DNA reads as TGTGCCAGCAGTTACACTACAGGTATCAATGAGCAGTTCTTC.

The chain recombines TRBV30 with TRBJ2-3; the match to TRBD1 covers 8 bases. The CDR3 contains 15 residues. V lost 4 bases to trimming and J lost 2 bases; unmatched junction nucleotides: 8. Germline V gene data show CDR1 as GTSNPN and CDR2 as SVGIG (reference sequence). The CDR3 is CAWMGQAISTDTQYF. DNA for the CDR3: TGTGCCTGGATGGGACAGGCGATATCCACAGATACGCAGTATTTT.

Only one count was recorded for this clone. This chain joins TRBV6-5 and TRBJ1-2; TRBD1 matches 7 bases. The length of the CDR3 is 15 residues. Germline trimming cut 5 bases from V and 0 bases from J; bases unmatched to any gene: 6. CDR1 and CDR2 from the germline V gene are MNHEY and SVGAGI. The CDR3 DNA reads TGTGCCAGCAGTGCGATGACAGGGACTAACTATGGCTACACCTTC. Translating it yields CASSAMTGTNYGYTF.

The J gene is TRBJ1-5, the V gene TRBV4-3; 9 bases agree with TRBD1. The CDR3 sequence is 15 residues long. CDR1 is LGHNA and CDR2 is YSLEER in the germline V gene. The ends lost 5 bases at V and 4 bases at J; junction bases unmatched: 6. In nucleotides, the CDR3 is TGCGCCAGCAGCTACAGACAGGGGGTTAATCAGCCCCAGCATTTT. Translating gives CASSYRQGVNQPQHF.

V and J are TRBV13 and TRBJ2-3, with D possibly being TRBD2 (5 bases). Trimming took 5 bases from V and 4 from J, leaving 10 bases between them. CDR3 length: 13 amino acids. In germline, CDR1 is PRHDT, CDR2 FYEKMQ (reference sequence). Written as DNA, the CDR3 is TGTGCCAGCAGCAGTAGCGATGCAGATACGCAGTATTTT. Encoded protein: CASSSSDADTQYF.